This T cell receptor (beta chain) was captured by sequencing in a study of siplizumab effects on memory and regulatory T cells. Looked up from germline, CDR1 is SGHTA and CDR2 is FQGNSA. CDR3 length equals 17 residues. The V segment lost 1 base and the J segment 5 bases; nucleotides outside the gene matches: 11. Profiling relied on immunoSEQ multiplex PCR, and the TCRdb table lists in-frame clones only, not all of them. Of some 100,000 clones in the sample, approximately 97% are singletons; the top ten hold 0.03% to 0.035%. Study observations and caveats: In unstimulated cells, naive T cells appeared more diverse than memory T cells and seemed major alloresponse contributors.

Comments on this clone: The target antigen is unknown.

V usage is TRBV7-2 and J usage is TRBJ2-5; TRBD2 aligns across 9 bases. The sequence was collected from a human donor in good health. The sample comprised naive CD4+ T cells sorted from blood. The chain's CDR3 is CASSLGPLGLAVETQYF. CDR3 nucleotides: TGTGCCAGCAGCTTAGGGCCATTGGGACTAGCCGTGGAGACCCAGTACTTC.